This T cell receptor beta chain was profiled in a study of CD8+ T cells in alopecia areata. Study overall: It was oral tofacitinib, at 5 to 10 mg twice daily, that treated patients received.

The authors extracted RNA and reverse transcribed it into cDNA as the sequencing template. Data came from immunoSEQ multiplex PCR; TCRdb stores just in-frame clones and leaves some out. The sample lists roughly 40,000 clones; roughly 92% were seen once. Treatment described: oral pan-JAK inhibitor, 5-10 mg twice daily. CDR3 length equals 13 residues. Germline V gene sequence: CDR1 SQVTM, CDR2 ANQGSEA. After removal of 6 bases from V and 2 bases from J, the junction contained 7 bases not matched to a gene. The sequence came from a human donor with alopecia areata. The sequences come from CD8+ T cells sorted from blood, collected at week 24, from a patient treated with tofacitinib. This rearrangement joins TRBV29-1 to TRBJ2-7, with 7 bases lining up with TRBD1. The CDR3 DNA follows: TGCAGCGTAGAGGGACAGCTAACCTACGAGCAGTACTTC. Translation gives CSVEGQLTYEQYF.